A selection of T cell receptor beta chains follows, all from one sample in a study of cytotoxic CD8 clonotypes in ibrutinib-treated CLL. Clones were read by immunoSEQ multiplex PCR, and TCRdb kept only the in-frame ones, dropping some. The top ten clones hold over 15% of a sample with more than 200,000 clones, less than 75% of them seen once. Source: PBMCs, taken after 24 months of ibrutinib treatment. These receptors all come from a human donor with chronic lymphocytic leukemia. Each CDR3 is given with its conserved first and last residue. A D gene is named only where the DNA matches it firmly. The size entry is marked missing in some rows and otherwise reads once, few, many or a size class.

D gene	V gene	J gene	clone size	CDR3 protein	CDR3 DNA
NA	TRBV9	TRBJ1-2	NA	CASSPLGTDNYGYTF	TGTGCCAGCAGCCCGCTAGGGACTGATAACTATGGCTACACCTTC
TRBD1	TRBV11-3	TRBJ1-2	NA	CASSLGQGTNYGYTF	TGTGCCAGCAGCTTAGGACAGGGAACTAACTATGGCTACACCTTC
NA	TRBV7-3	TRBJ1-2	NA	CASSSADRSGYTF	TGTGCCAGCAGCTCCGCCGACAGGAGCGGCTACACCTTC
NA	TRBV25-1	TRBJ2-7	NA	CASRARAYEQYF	TGTGCCAGCAGGGCCAGGGCCTACGAGCAGTACTTC
TRBD2	TRBV9	TRBJ2-3	NA	CASSKLAGESDTQYF	TGTGCCAGCAGCAAACTAGCGGGAGAGTCAGATACGCAGTATTTT
NA	TRBV10-3	TRBJ2-3	NA	CAISENNWEADTQYF	TGTGCCATCAGTGAGAATAACTGGGAAGCAGATACGCAGTATTTT
NA	TRBV27	TRBJ1-2	NA	CASSLKARELSGYTF	TGTGCCAGCAGTTTAAAGGCCAGAGAGCTATCCGGCTACACCTTC
NA	TRBV6-5	TRBJ2-5	NA	CASTRRVGGETQYF	TGTGCCAGCACGCGCCGCGTGGGGGGTGAGACCCAGTACTTC
NA	TRBV6-6	TRBJ2-2	NA	CASSLTQTSGELFF	TGTGCCAGCAGTTTGACACAGACATCCGGGGAGCTGTTTTTT
NA	TRBV27	TRBJ2-7	few	CASSLEGSSYEQYF	TGTGCCAGCAGTTTGGAGGGGAGCTCCTACGAGCAGTACTTC
NA	TRBV7-2	TRBJ2-1	NA	CASSLPLPEQFF	TGTGCCAGCAGCTTACCGTTGCCTGAGCAGTTCTTC
NA	TRBV29-1	TRBJ1-1	NA	CSVAIVQTNTEAFF	TGCAGCGTTGCTATAGTACAGACGAACACTGAAGCTTTCTTT
NA	TRBV28	TRBJ1-1	NA	CASSLEKRSFF	TGTGCCAGCAGTTTAGAGAAGCGGTCTTTCTTT
TRBD1	TRBV27	TRBJ1-1	few	CASSLRRGYGTEAFF	TGTGCCAGCAGCCTTCGCAGGGGGTATGGCACTGAAGCTTTCTTT
TRBD1	TRBV19	TRBJ1-2	NA	CASSPGPGTGGLIYGYTF	TGTGCCAGTAGTCCTGGACCCGGGACAGGGGGACTCATCTATGGCTACACCTTC
TRBD1	TRBV27	TRBJ1-2	NA	CASSWTGGDGYTF	TGTGCCAGCAGTTGGACAGGGGGCGATGGCTACACCTTC
TRBD2	TRBV5-1	TRBJ2-2	NA	CASSLDRGRADTGELFF	TGCGCCAGCAGCTTGGACCGCGGGAGGGCGGACACCGGGGAGCTGTTTTTT
NA	TRBV4-2	TRBJ1-1	few	CASSPLGADTEAFF	TGTGCCAGCAGCCCGTTGGGCGCGGACACTGAAGCTTTCTTT
NA	TRBV19	TRBJ1-1	NA	CASSLLPDTEAFF	TGTGCCAGTAGTCTTCTTCCGGACACTGAAGCTTTCTTT
TRBD1	TRBV5-5	TRBJ1-2	NA	CASRADREVGYTF	TGTGCCAGCAGAGCCGACAGGGAGGTTGGCTACACCTTC
NA	TRBV7-4	TRBJ1-2	NA	CASSSPLTVPLTLRGYTF	TGTGCCAGCAGCTCACCCTTGACGGTCCCCTTGACGCTACGGGGCTACACCTTC
NA	TRBV11-2	TRBJ2-5	NA	CASSLSRGWETQYF	TGTGCCAGCAGCTTAAGTAGGGGATGGGAGACCCAGTACTTC
NA	TRBV7-3	TRBJ1-1	NA	CASSSGHQNTEAFF	TGTGCCAGCAGCTCGGGACATCAGAACACTGAAGCTTTCTTT
TRBD2	TRBV7-9	TRBJ2-1	NA	CASNPRGGLAGGEQFF	TGTGCCAGCAACCCCCGTGGTGGGCTAGCGGGTGGTGAGCAGTTCTTC
TRBD2	TRBV4-3	TRBJ2-7	NA	CASSQGTSGSSEYEQYF	TGCGCCAGCAGCCAAGGGACTAGCGGGAGTTCGGAATACGAGCAGTACTTC
TRBD2	TRBV4-2	TRBJ2-2	NA	CASSHENTGGPTGELFF	TGTGCCAGCAGCCACGAAAACACGGGAGGGCCGACCGGGGAGCTGTTTTTT
NA	TRBV28	TRBJ1-2	NA	CASSGRGATF	TGTGCCAGCAGTGGAAGGGGGGCCACCTTC
NA	TRBV28	TRBJ2-1	few	CASRSSYEQFF	TGTGCCAGCAGGTCTAGCTATGAGCAGTTCTTC
TRBD1	TRBV18	TRBJ1-5	NA	CASSQGQGGQPQHF	TGTGCCAGCTCGCAGGGACAGGGGGGGCAGCCCCAGCATTTT
NA	TRBV7-6	TRBJ2-7	NA	CASTLGAAGAYEQYF	TGTGCCAGCACCCTTGGGGCGGCGGGCGCCTACGAGCAGTACTTC
TRBD2	TRBV30	TRBJ2-5	NA	CAWTTTSAVETQYF	TGTGCCTGGACGACGACTAGCGCGGTGGAGACCCAGTACTTC
NA	TRBV6-5	TRBJ2-2	few	CASSYWSGTGELFF	TGTGCCAGCAGTTACTGGAGCGGCACCGGGGAGCTGTTTTTT
NA	TRBV2	TRBJ2-7	NA	CASSHRRGEAEQYF	TGTGCCAGCAGCCATAGGCGTGGGGAGGCCGAGCAGTACTTC
TRBD1	TRBV29-1	TRBJ2-7	few	CSVASPGQGAYEQYF	TGCAGCGTGGCCTCTCCGGGACAGGGGGCGTACGAGCAGTACTTC
NA	TRBV5-4	TRBJ2-7	NA	CASSHGRSGGYEQYF	TGTGCCAGCAGCCATGGTCGTAGCGGCGGATACGAGCAGTACTTC
TRBD2	TRBV6-5	TRBJ2-1	few	CASSPSAGGYNEQFF	TGTGCCAGCAGTCCTTCCGCGGGGGGATACAATGAGCAGTTCTTC
TRBD2	TRBV5-1	TRBJ2-5	NA	CASSLAPSGSQETQYF	TGCGCCAGCAGCTTGGCGCCTAGCGGGAGCCAAGAGACCCAGTACTTC
TRBD1	TRBV7-9	TRBJ2-7	few	CASSLPGQGIYEQYF	TGTGCCAGCAGCCTCCCGGGACAGGGGATCTACGAGCAGTACTTC
NA	TRBV28	TRBJ1-2	NA	CASSPPRGYGYTF	TGTGCCAGCAGTCCCCCAAGGGGGTATGGCTACACCTTC
TRBD2	TRBV29-1	TRBJ2-1	NA	CSVGGLAGVPYNEQFF	TGCAGCGTCGGGGGACTAGCGGGAGTTCCCTACAATGAGCAGTTCTTC
TRBD1	TRBV9	TRBJ1-2	NA	CASSVGGTGAGYTF	TGTGCCAGCAGCGTAGGAGGGACAGGGGCTGGCTACACCTTC
NA	TRBV6-5	TRBJ1-1	NA	CASSYSGGITEAFF	TGTGCCAGCAGTTACTCAGGAGGGATCACTGAAGCTTTCTTT
NA	TRBV2	TRBJ2-1	NA	CASRLGEEQFF	TGTGCCAGCAGGCTCGGGGAGGAGCAGTTCTTC
NA	TRBV27	TRBJ2-1	NA	CASRGQQGRNEQFF	TGTGCCAGCAGGGGACAACAGGGAAGAAATGAGCAGTTCTTC
NA	TRBV5-1	TRBJ2-7	once	CASQGGRYEQYF	TGCGCCAGCCAGGGTGGAAGGTACGAGCAGTACTTC
NA	TRBV19	TRBJ2-3	NA	CASSRVALTSTDTQYF	TGTGCCAGTAGCAGGGTAGCCCTGACTAGCACAGATACGCAGTATTTT
TRBD2	TRBV19	TRBJ2-3	once	CASMPVAGVSTDTQYF	TGTGCCAGTATGCCCGTAGCGGGAGTATCGACAGATACGCAGTATTTT
NA	TRBV19	TRBJ2-2	NA	CASSRAQGTGELFF	TGTGCCAGTAGTCGCGCGCAGGGGACCGGGGAGCTGTTTTTT
NA	TRBV5-1	TRBJ1-1	NA	CASSLGAGVNTEAFF	TGCGCCAGCAGCTTGGGGGCAGGGGTGAACACTGAAGCTTTCTTT
NA	TRBV5-1	TRBJ2-7	NA	CASNNGVVYEQYF	TGCGCCAGCAATAATGGGGTTGTCTACGAGCAGTACTTC
TRBD2	TRBV4-3	TRBJ2-3	NA	CASSQVLPGGRAVGTDTQYF	TGCGCCAGCAGCCAAGTGCTGCCTGGCGGGAGGGCCGTGGGCACAGATACGCAGTATTTT
NA	TRBV7-9	TRBJ2-3	NA	CVSSFVGAPDTQYF	TGTGTCAGCAGCTTCGTTGGGGCTCCAGATACGCAGTATTTT
NA	TRBV14	TRBJ2-5	NA	CASSRKPETQYF	TGTGCCAGCAGCCGAAAACCTGAGACCCAGTACTTC
NA	TRBV10-3	TRBJ1-5	few	CAISESGAQPQHF	TGTGCCATCAGTGAGTCGGGGGCTCAGCCCCAGCATTTT
NA	TRBV5-6	TRBJ2-7	NA	CASSLAGTLAYEQYF	TGTGCCAGCAGCTTGGCCGGGACTTTAGCCTACGAGCAGTACTTC